A single sample is the source of the 16 T cell receptor beta chains below, sequenced in a study of spatial heterogeneity in lung cancer. TCRdb re-called the 5' RACE reads through MiXCR, storing one row per CDR3 protein. Among some 43,000 distinct CDR3 sequences listed, roughly a tenth were seen once. Stated time point: blood at routine non-recurrence follow-up after resection. Specimen: PBMCs, collected at follow-up. All receptors derive from a female donor with early-stage non-small cell lung cancer.

CDR3 in DNA: TGTGCCAGCAGCATAAGACCAGATACCTACGAGCAGTACTTC. Translation gives CASSIRPDTYEQYF. The chain combines TRBV7-2 with TRBJ2-7; no definite D call. CDR1 and CDR2 from the germline V gene are SGHTA and FQGNSA. CDR3 length: 14 residues. The V end was cut by 5 bases, the J end by 2 bases, with 13 bases between.

This clonotype was picked up a small number of times. The V gene is TRBV19, the J gene TRBJ2-7; D gene unclear. CDR3 size: 14 residues. From germline, CDR1 is LNHDA and CDR2 SQIVND (reference sequence). V was clipped by 3 bases and J by 0 bases, with 9 bases between them. The CDR3 DNA reads TGTGCCAGTAGTATGGTCGGAAGCTCCTACGAGCAGTACTTC. Its protein product is CASSMVGSSYEQYF.

In its sample, this clonotype was seen many times. V and J are TRBV28 and TRBJ1-1; perhaps TRBD1 as D (5 bases). V was shortened by 10 bases and J by 2 bases, with 14 bases between the two germline ends. The length of the CDR3 is 13 residues. Germline CDR1 MDHEN, CDR2 SYDVKM. Written as DNA, the CDR3 is TGTGCCACCGCAGGGCCACTCAACACTGAAGCTTTCTTT. Protein product: CATAGPLNTEAFF. The entire variable domain, with the rest obtained from reference TRBV28 and TRBJ1-1, is as follows: DVKVTQSSRYLVKRTGEKVFLECVQDMDHENMFWYRQDPGLGLRLIYFSYDVKMKEKGDIPEGYSVSREKKERFSLILESASTNQTSMYLCATAGPLNTEAFFGQGTRLTVV.

This chain uses TRBV7-9 with TRBJ2-1, with 7 nucleotides matching TRBD2. J gave up 6 bases and V 5 bases, and 13 bases lay outside the gene matches. There are 16 residues in the CDR3. CDR1 is SEHNR and CDR2 is FQNEAQ in the germline V gene (reference sequence). CDR3 amino acids: CASSPSGGQMANEQFF. The CDR3 nucleotides read TGTGCCAGCAGCCCCTCGGGAGGCCAGATGGCCAATGAGCAGTTCTTC.

This chain connects TRBV9 to TRBJ2-7; 7 positions match TRBD2. This CDR3 has 15 amino acids. Germline loops: CDR1 SGDLS, CDR2 YYNGEE. After removal of 0 bases from V and 5 bases from J, the junction contained 8 bases not matched to a gene. This CDR3 is CASSVGGEGSHEQYF. CDR3 coding DNA: TGTGCCAGCAGCGTAGGAGGGGAGGGGTCCCACGAGCAGTACTTC.

This clonotype was counted at least ten times. V usage is TRBV7-3 and J usage is TRBJ2-3; 8 bases match TRBD2. With 5 bases clipped from V and 6 bases from J, the junction kept 7 bases outside the gene matches. The CDR3 is made up of 14 amino acids. Looked up from germline, CDR1 is SGHTA and CDR2 is FQGTGA. CDR3 in DNA: TGTGCCAGCAGCCCCGGACTAGCCTCGGATACGCAGTATTTT. This encodes CASSPGLASDTQYF.

This clonotype was observed many times. V usage is TRBV2 and J usage is TRBJ1-5; D is undetermined. CDR1 is SNHLY, CDR2 FYNNEI, per germline. The CDR3 consists of 13 residues. V gave up 3 bases and J gave up 5 bases, with 8 bases separating them. The CDR3 nucleotides read TGTGCCAGCAGTGATTGGACGGATCAGCCCCAGCATTTT. Its translation is CASSDWTDQPQHF.

This clonotype was counted many times. The J gene is TRBJ2-2, the V gene TRBV2; 7 nucleotides line up with TRBD1. This CDR3 region has 16 residues. J lost 1 base, V lost 6 bases, and 8 bases had no gene match. The V gene's germline CDR1 is SNHLY and CDR2 FYNNEI. CDR3 region: CASRGLGTVNTGELFF. For the CDR3, the DNA is TGTGCCAGCAGAGGACTTGGGACAGTGAACACCGGGGAGCTGTTTTTT.

In its sample, this clonotype was seen many times. The genes are TRBV2 and TRBJ1-4; 7 positions agree with TRBD1. CDR3 length: 14 amino acids. Per the germline V gene, CDR1 is SNHLY and CDR2 is FYNNEI. The J segment lost 6 bases and the V segment lost 7 bases, leaving 8 bases of the junction unmatched. CDR3 nucleotide sequence: TGTGCCAGCAACAAACAGGGGACGGATGAAAAACTGTTTTTT. Encoded protein: CASNKQGTDEKLFF.

The V and J genes are TRBV5-1 and TRBJ2-7; 8 positions agree with TRBD2. The CDR3 covers 15 residues. Germline V gene sequence: CDR1 SGHRS, CDR2 YFSETQ. V was pared by 5 bases and J by 2 bases, with 9 bases of the junction left unmatched. In nucleotides, the CDR3 is TGCGCCAGCAGTCTAAATGGCGGGGGGACCTACGAGCAGTACTTC. Protein: CASSLNGGGTYEQYF.

V is TRBV20-1 and J is TRBJ2-1, with D uncertain. The CDR3 runs to 11 residues. Trimming left V 2 bases short and J 9 bases short, with 8 bases between. CDR1 DFQATT and CDR2 SNEGSKA come from the germline V gene (reference sequence). The CDR3 here is CSARRNLEQFF. CDR3 sequence (DNA): TGCAGTGCTAGAAGAAACCTTGAGCAGTTCTTC.

Ten or more counts support this clonotype. The chain uses TRBV28 and TRBJ2-3; perhaps TRBD2 as D (5 bases). The CDR3 consists of 15 residues. Deletions cut 2 bases from V and 2 bases from J, with 11 bases between. Germline V gives CDR1 MDHEN, CDR2 SYDVKM. CDR3 region: CASSLPPGNTDTQYF. The CDR3 nucleotides read TGTGCCAGCAGTTTACCTCCGGGGAACACAGATACGCAGTATTTT.

This clonotype was observed at least ten times. The rearrangement uses TRBV19 and TRBJ2-6, with 8 bases aligning to TRBD1. The CDR3 spans 19 residues. The germline CDR1 and CDR2 sequences are LNHDA and SQIVND (reference sequence). The V segment lost 5 bases and the J segment 0 bases; nucleotides outside the gene matches: 12. In nucleotides, the CDR3 is TGTGCCAGTAGTTTCCAGACATCAGGGGGCTCCTCTGGGGCCAACGTCCTGACTTTC. This codes for CASSFQTSGGSSGANVLTF.

This clonotype has a count of ten or more. The rearrangement links TRBV7-3 to TRBJ2-3; 8 bases map to TRBD2. The junction had 6 bases not matched to a gene; V was cut back by 2 bases and J by 5 bases. This CDR3 is 15 amino acids long. The germline V gene encodes CDR1 SGHTA and CDR2 FQGTGA. The CDR3 DNA reads TGTGCCAGCAGCTTAGCGGGGGGATCGTTAGATACGCAGTATTTT. Protein sequence: CASSLAGGSLDTQYF.

The rearrangement joins TRBV28 to TRBJ1-2, with D perhaps matching TRBD1 (6 bases). Per the germline V gene, CDR1 is MDHEN and CDR2 is SYDVKM. This CDR3 is 14 amino acids long. Trimming removed 6 bases at V and 4 bases at J, with 15 bases between. The CDR3 sequence is CASSLRGPGYGYTF. As DNA, the CDR3 is TGTGCCAGCAGCCTCAGGGGCCCAGGCTATGGCTACACCTTC.

V gene TRBV5-1 combines with J gene TRBJ1-1; TRBD1 is a possible D gene (5 bases). V lost 0 bases and J lost 2, with 11 bases in between. Germline V gives CDR1 SGHRS, CDR2 YFSETQ. The CDR3 length is 15 residues. Written as DNA, the CDR3 is TGCGCCAGCAGCTTGGACAGGCCAGGTAACACTGAAGCTTTCTTT. It translates to CASSLDRPGNTEAFF. Looking up the rest from reference TRBV5-1 and TRBJ1-1 gives the full variable domain: KAGVTQTPRYLIKTRGQQVTLSCSPISGHRSVSWYQQTPGQGLQFLFEYFSETQRNKGNFPGRFSGRQFSNSRSEMNVSTLELGDSALYLCASSLDRPGNTEAFFGQGTRLTVV.